Shown below are 17 T cell receptor beta chains from a single sample sequenced in a study of blood T cell repertoires in COVID-19. Only in-frame clones appear in the TCRdb table, and some are missing; sequencing was by immunoSEQ multiplex PCR. The sample shows about 160,000 clones, over 70% of them seen only once. Sequenced input: PBMCs or T cells enriched from blood (not recorded which). The receptors were gathered from a woman in her 40s with acute COVID-19.

The V call is TRBV9, the J call TRBJ2-1; D uncertain. CDR3 length equals 13 residues. The V and J ends lost 4 bases and 6 bases respectively, with 11 bases between them. CDR1 is SGDLS and CDR2 is YYNGEE in the germline V gene. The CDR3 coding sequence is TGTGCCAGCAGCCCCAGCGCGACCAATGAGCAGTTCTTC. Protein product: CASSPSATNEQFF.

This rearrangement joins TRBV5-1 to TRBJ2-7, with TRBD2 matching 14 bases. This CDR3 is 15 amino acids long. V lost 6 bases to trimming and J lost 5 bases; unmatched junction nucleotides: 7. Germline V CDR1 and CDR2: SGHRS, YFSETQ. CDR3 in amino acids: CASKGLAGVANEQYF. In DNA form, the CDR3 reads TGCGCCAGCAAGGGACTAGCGGGAGTAGCCAACGAGCAGTACTTC. Supplemented by reference TRBV5-1 and TRBJ2-7, the full variable domain reads KAGVTQTPRYLIKTRGQQVTLSCSPISGHRSVSWYQQTPGQGLQFLFEYFSETQRNKGNFPGRFSGRQFSNSRSEMNVSTLELGDSALYLCASKGLAGVANEQYFGPGTRLTVT.

This sequence joins TRBV12-3 or TRBV12-4 and TRBJ2-7; no clear D gene. Trimming shortened V by 4 bases and J by 3 bases, and 7 bases separated the two germline ends. The CDR3 runs 12 residues. The DNA for the CDR3 is TGTGCCAGCAGTTCCTCTATCTACGAGCAGTACTTC. The encoded protein is CASSSSIYEQYF.

The rearrangement joins TRBV13 to TRBJ2-7; 11 nucleotides align to TRBD2. Germline CDR1 PRHDT, CDR2 FYEKMQ (reference sequence). CDR3 length: 16 residues. V shed 5 bases and J 6 bases; nucleotides not matched to a gene: 12. The CDR3 coding sequence is TGTGCCAGCAGCATTAGCGGGAGGGGTCTGTGGAGCGAGCAGTACTTC. It encodes CASSISGRGLWSEQYF.

CDR3 bases: TGTGCCAGCAGCTCCGGGGGGAGCCCCAATCAGCCCCAGCATTTT. This sequence encodes CASSSGGSPNQPQHF. V usage is TRBV11-2 and J usage is TRBJ1-5, with D maybe TRBD1 (5 bases). This CDR3 is built from 15 residues. CDR1 is SGHAT and CDR2 is FQNNGV in the germline V gene. The germline V and J ends were trimmed by 4 bases and 3 bases, with 13 bases remaining between them.

The V and J genes are TRBV7-2 and TRBJ2-2; 8 positions match TRBD1. The trim removed 5 bases at V and 7 bases at J, leaving 6 bases unmatched. This CDR3 contains 14 residues. Looked up from germline, CDR1 is SGHTA and CDR2 is FQGNSA. The CDR3 nucleotides are TGTGCCAGCAGCCGCCAGGGGGCGGACGGGGAGCTGTTTTTT. As protein: CASSRQGADGELFF.

The V call is TRBV5-1, the J call TRBJ1-1; D may be TRBD1 (5 bases). Germline V CDR1 and CDR2: SGHRS, YFSETQ. CDR3 size: 14 residues. V lost 4 bases to trimming and J lost 2 bases, with 12 bases between them. The DNA for the CDR3 is TGCGCCAGCAGCAGAGACAGTCGAAACACTGAAGCTTTCTTT. Protein: CASSRDSRNTEAFF.

This sequence joins TRBV29-1 and TRBJ1-1; D is perhaps TRBD1 (6 bases). CDR1 and CDR2 from the germline V gene are SQVTM and ANQGSEA. The CDR3 consists of 14 residues. The V gene lost 0 bases and the J gene lost 2 bases, with 10 bases spanning the gap. The DNA of the CDR3 is TGCAGCGTTGAAGATCCAGGGGTCAACACTGAAGCTTTCTTT. Amino acid sequence: CSVEDPGVNTEAFF.

This chain joins TRBV5-1 and TRBJ2-7; a weak D match, TRBD1 (6 bases). The germline V gene encodes CDR1 SGHRS and CDR2 YFSETQ. This CDR3 spans 14 amino acids. V was cut by 3 bases and J by 1 base, with 11 bases left in between. The CDR3 sequence is CASSWGTNSYEQYF. In nucleotides, the CDR3 is TGCGCCAGCAGCTGGGGGACAAATTCCTACGAGCAGTACTTC.

The CDR3 reads CASSLGAGGEQYV. CDR3 in DNA: TGTGCCAGCAGCCTGGGAGCGGGAGGCGAGCAGTACGTC. V is TRBV3-1 (or the pseudogene TRBV3-2) and J is TRBJ2-7, with 9 bases fitting TRBD2. There are 13 residues in the CDR3. In germline, CDR1 is LGHDT, CDR2 YNNKEL (reference sequence). V lost 4 bases, J lost 6 bases, and 4 bases stayed unmatched.

This clone was counted between two and nine times. The rearrangement links TRBV19 to TRBJ2-3; 10 nucleotides line up with TRBD1. CDR1 is LNHDA, CDR2 SQIVND, per germline (reference sequence). The CDR3 spans 15 residues. Trimming removed 5 bases from V and 2 bases from J; junction bases left unmatched: 4. The DNA for the CDR3 is TGTGCCAGTAGTTACGGGACAGGGGACACAGATACGCAGTATTTT. Translation: CASSYGTGDTDTQYF. The full variable domain, with the rest looked up from reference TRBV19 and TRBJ2-3, is DGGITQSPKYLFRKEGQNVTLSCEQNLNHDAMYWYRQDPGQGLRLIYYSQIVNDFQKGDIAEGYSVSREKKESFPLTVTSAQKNPTAFYLCASSYGTGDTDTQYFGPGTRLTVL.

V is TRBV7-9 and J is TRBJ2-1; 9 bases fit TRBD1. The CDR3 totals 19 residues. Germline assignment: CDR1 SEHNR and CDR2 FQNEAQ (reference sequence). Unmatched junction bases numbered 12, after V lost 3 bases and J lost 0 bases. The CDR3 region is CASSFLGTGLLSSYNEQFF. In DNA, the CDR3 is TGTGCCAGCAGCTTTCTGGGGACAGGGCTCCTCAGCTCCTACAATGAGCAGTTCTTC.

The genes are TRBV19 and TRBJ1-5; 9 bases are shared with TRBD1. The CDR3 sequence is 17 residues long. Germline values: CDR1 LNHDA, CDR2 SQIVND (reference sequence). J lost 3 bases, V lost 5 bases, and 11 bases had no gene match. The CDR3 region is CASSPQTGGRNNQPQHF. The CDR3 DNA reads TGTGCCAGTAGTCCTCAGACAGGGGGGCGGAACAATCAGCCCCAGCATTTT.

In this sample, this clone turned up a few times. This chain connects TRBV11-3 to TRBJ2-2; D might be TRBD1 (5 bases). The CDR3 runs 16 residues. V lost 6 bases and J 1 base, leaving 15 bases between the germline ends. CDR1 is SGHNT and CDR2 is YENEEA in the germline V gene. The CDR3 spells CASRASLGVNTGELFF. Here the CDR3 DNA reads TGTGCCAGCAGGGCGTCCTTAGGGGTGAACACCGGGGAGCTGTTTTTT.

This clone is a singleton in its sample. The chain recombines TRBV25-1 with TRBJ2-7, with 7 bases matching TRBD2. Germline values: CDR1 MGHDK, CDR2 SYGVNS. This CDR3 is 14 amino acids long. Trimming took 5 bases from V and 3 from J; bases not matched to a gene: 7. DNA for the CDR3: TGTGCCAGCAGTCCTCCCGGGAGGATCTACGAGCAGTACTTC. Amino acids: CASSPPGRIYEQYF.

The gene calls are TRBV27 and TRBJ1-1; D remains ambiguous. The CDR3 covers 15 residues. Germline V gene data show CDR1 as MNHEY and CDR2 as SMNVEV (reference sequence). Between the trimmed V and J ends, which lost 4 bases and 5 bases, there was a span of 17 bases. The CDR3 reads CASSYRGRGGTEAFF. The CDR3, as DNA: TGTGCCAGCAGTTACCGAGGACGGGGAGGGACTGAAGCTTTCTTT.

The V gene is TRBV11-3, the J gene TRBJ1-3; no clear D gene. The CDR3 extends over 15 amino acids. The germline V and J ends were trimmed by 1 base and 0 bases, with 7 bases remaining between them. Germline loops: CDR1 SGHNT, CDR2 YENEEA. CDR3 sequence: CASSLGRTSGNTIYF. CDR3 DNA: TGTGCCAGCAGCTTAGGCAGAACCTCTGGAAACACCATATATTTT.